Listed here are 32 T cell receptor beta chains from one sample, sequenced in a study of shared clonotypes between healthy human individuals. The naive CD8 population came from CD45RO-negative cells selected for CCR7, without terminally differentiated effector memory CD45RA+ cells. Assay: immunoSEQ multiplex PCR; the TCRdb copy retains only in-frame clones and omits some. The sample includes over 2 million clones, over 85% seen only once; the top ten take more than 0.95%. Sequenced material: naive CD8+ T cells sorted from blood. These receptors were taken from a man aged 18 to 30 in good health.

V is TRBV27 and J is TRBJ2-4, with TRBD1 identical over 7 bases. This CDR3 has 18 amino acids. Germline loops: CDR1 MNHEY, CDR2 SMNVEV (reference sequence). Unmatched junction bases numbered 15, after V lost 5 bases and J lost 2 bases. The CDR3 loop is CASSPMGVQGFPKNIQYF. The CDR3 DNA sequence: TGTGCCAGCAGTCCGATGGGAGTACAGGGGTTCCCCAAAAACATTCAGTACTTC.

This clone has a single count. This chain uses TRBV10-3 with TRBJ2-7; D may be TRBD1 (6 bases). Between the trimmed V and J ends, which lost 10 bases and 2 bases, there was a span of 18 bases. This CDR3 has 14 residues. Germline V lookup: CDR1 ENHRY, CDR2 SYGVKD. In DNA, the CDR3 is TGTGCCACTTCCCTGGGACACAATCCCTACGAGCAGTACTTC. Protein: CATSLGHNPYEQYF.

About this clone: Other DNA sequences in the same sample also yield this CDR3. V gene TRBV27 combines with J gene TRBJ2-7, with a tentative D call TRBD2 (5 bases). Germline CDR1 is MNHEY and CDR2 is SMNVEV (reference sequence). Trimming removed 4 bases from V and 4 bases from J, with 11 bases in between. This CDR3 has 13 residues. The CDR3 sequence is CASSYGSGYEQYF. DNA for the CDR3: TGTGCCAGCAGTTATGGGTCGGGGTACGAGCAGTACTTC.

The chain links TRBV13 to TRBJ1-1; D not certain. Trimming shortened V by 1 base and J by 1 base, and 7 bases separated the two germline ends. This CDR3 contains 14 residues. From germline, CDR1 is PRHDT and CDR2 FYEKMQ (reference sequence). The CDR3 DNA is TGTGCCAGCAGCTTAGAAGGAGGGAACACTGAAGCTTTCTTT. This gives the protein CASSLEGGNTEAFF.

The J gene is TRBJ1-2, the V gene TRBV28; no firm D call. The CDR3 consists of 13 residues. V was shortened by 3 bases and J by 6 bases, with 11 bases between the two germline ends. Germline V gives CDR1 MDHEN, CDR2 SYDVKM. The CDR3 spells CASSFPLADGYTF. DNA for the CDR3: TGTGCCAGCAGTTTCCCTCTCGCAGATGGCTACACCTTC.

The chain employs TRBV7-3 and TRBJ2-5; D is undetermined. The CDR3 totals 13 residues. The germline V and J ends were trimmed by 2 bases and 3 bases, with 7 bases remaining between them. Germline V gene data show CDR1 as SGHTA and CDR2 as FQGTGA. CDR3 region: CASSLEAEETQYF. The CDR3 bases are TGTGCCAGCAGCTTAGAGGCGGAAGAGACCCAGTACTTC.

CDR3 loop: CASSYKGALYEQYF. The CDR3 DNA reads as TGTGCCAGCAGTTATAAGGGGGCGCTCTACGAGCAGTACTTC. This chain connects TRBV27 to TRBJ2-7; TRBD1 matches at 7 bases. The V gene end was trimmed by 4 bases and the J gene end by 3 bases; junction bases not matched to a gene: 6. CDR1 MNHEY and CDR2 SMNVEV come from the germline V gene (reference sequence). The CDR3 loop spans 14 amino acids.

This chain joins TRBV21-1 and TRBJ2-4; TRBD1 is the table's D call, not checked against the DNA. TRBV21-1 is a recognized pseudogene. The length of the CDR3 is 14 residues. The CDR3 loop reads CASTLQGAQNIQYF. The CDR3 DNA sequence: TGTGCCAGCACCTTACAGGGGGCACAAAACATTCAGTACTTC.

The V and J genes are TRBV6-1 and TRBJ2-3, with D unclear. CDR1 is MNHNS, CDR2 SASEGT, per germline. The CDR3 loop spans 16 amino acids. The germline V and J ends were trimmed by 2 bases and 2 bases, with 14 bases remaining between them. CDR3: CASSEIQVRLTDTQYF. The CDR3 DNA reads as TGTGCCAGCAGTGAAATTCAGGTTAGGCTCACAGATACGCAGTATTTT.

CDR3 sequence (DNA): TGTGCCAGCAGCTCGATGTCCAGGGGGCGCGGCAATGAGCAGTTCTTC. It is translated as CASSSMSRGRGNEQFF. The chain links TRBV13 to TRBJ2-1, with TRBD1 matching 8 bases. After removal of 4 bases from V and 6 bases from J, the junction contained 11 bases not matched to a gene. Per germline, CDR1 PRHDT and CDR2 FYEKMQ (reference sequence). There are 16 residues in the CDR3.

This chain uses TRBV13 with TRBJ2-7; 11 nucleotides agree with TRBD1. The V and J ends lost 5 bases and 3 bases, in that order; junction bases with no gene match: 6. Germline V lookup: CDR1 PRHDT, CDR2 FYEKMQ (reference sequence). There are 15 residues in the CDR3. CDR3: CASSPRTGGIYEQYF. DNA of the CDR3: TGTGCCAGCAGCCCAAGGACAGGGGGCATCTACGAGCAGTACTTC.

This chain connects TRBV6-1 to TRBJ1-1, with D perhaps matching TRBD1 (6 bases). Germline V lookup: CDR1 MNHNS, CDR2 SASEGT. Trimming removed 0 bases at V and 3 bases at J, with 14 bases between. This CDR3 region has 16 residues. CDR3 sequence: CASSEAQGWGDTEAFF. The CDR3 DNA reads TGTGCCAGCAGTGAAGCTCAGGGGTGGGGAGACACTGAAGCTTTCTTT.

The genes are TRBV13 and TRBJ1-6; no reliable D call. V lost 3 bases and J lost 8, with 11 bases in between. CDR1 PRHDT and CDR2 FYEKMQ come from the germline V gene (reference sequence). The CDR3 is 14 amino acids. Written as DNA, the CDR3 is TGTGCCAGCAGCTTCCAAGGCCCATATTCACCCCTCCACTTT. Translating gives CASSFQGPYSPLHF.

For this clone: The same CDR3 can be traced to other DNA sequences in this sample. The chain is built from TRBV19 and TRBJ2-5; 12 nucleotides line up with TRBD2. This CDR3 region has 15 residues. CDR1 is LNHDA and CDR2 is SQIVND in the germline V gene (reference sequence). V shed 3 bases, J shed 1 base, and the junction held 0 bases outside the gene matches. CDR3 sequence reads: CASSMTSGGQETQYF. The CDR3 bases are TGTGCCAGTAGTATGACTAGCGGGGGCCAAGAGACCCAGTACTTC.

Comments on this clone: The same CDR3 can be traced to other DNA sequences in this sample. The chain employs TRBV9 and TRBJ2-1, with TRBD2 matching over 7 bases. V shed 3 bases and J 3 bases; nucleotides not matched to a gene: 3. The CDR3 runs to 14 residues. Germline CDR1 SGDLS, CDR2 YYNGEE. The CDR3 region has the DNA TGTGCCAGCAGCGCGAGCGGGGACTACAATGAGCAGTTCTTC. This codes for CASSASGDYNEQFF.

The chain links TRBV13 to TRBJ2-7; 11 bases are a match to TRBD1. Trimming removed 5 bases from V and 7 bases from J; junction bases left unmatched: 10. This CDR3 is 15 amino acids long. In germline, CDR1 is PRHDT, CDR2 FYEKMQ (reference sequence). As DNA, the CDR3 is TGTGCCAGCAGCCATGGAGGACAGGGGGCATTAGAGCAGTACTTC. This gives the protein CASSHGGQGALEQYF. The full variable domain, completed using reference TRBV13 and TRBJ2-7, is AAGVIQSPRHLIKEKRETATLKCYPIPRHDTVYWYQQGPGQDPQFLISFYEKMQSDKGSIPDRFSAQQFSDYHSELNMSSLELGDSALYFCASSHGGQGALEQYFGPGTRLTVT.

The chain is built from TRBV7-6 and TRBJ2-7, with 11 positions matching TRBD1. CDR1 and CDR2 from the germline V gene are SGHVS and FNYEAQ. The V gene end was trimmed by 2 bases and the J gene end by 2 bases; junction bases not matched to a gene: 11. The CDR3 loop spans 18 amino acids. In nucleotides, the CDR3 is TGTGCCAGCAGCTTAAGAGAGCCGGGACAGGGGGGAACCTACGAGCAGTACTTC. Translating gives CASSLREPGQGGTYEQYF.

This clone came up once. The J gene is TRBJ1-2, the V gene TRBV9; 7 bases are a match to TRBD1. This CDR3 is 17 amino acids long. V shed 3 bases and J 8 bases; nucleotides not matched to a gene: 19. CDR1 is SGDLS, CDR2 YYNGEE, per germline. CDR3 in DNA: TGTGCCAGCAGCGACCTCGACAGGGCAATTGCCGAAAAGGGCTACACCTTC. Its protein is CASSDLDRAIAEKGYTF.

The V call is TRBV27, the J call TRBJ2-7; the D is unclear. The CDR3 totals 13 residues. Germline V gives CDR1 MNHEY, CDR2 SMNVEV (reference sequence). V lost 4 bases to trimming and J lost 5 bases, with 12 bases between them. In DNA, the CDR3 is TGTGCCAGCAGTTCCATGGGGATCCACGAGCAGTACTTC. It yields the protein CASSSMGIHEQYF.

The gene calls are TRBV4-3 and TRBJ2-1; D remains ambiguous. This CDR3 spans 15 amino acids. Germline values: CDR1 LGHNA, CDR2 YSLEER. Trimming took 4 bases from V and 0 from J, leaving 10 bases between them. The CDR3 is CASSLDPSSYNEQFF. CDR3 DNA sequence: TGCGCCAGCAGCCTGGACCCGAGCTCCTACAATGAGCAGTTCTTC.

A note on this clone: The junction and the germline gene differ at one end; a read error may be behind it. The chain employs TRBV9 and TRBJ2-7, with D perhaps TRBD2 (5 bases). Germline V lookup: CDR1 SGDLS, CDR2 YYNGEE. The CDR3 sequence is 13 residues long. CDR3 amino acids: CASSVGGDYPRHF. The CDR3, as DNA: TGTGCCAGCAGCGTAGGAGGCGACTATCCGAGGCACTTC.

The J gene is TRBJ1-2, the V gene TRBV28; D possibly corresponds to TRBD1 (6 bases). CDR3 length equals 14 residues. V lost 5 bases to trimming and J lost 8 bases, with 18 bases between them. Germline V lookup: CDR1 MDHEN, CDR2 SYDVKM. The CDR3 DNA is TGTGCCAGCAGTAACAGGACAGACCCTTGGGGCTACACCTTC. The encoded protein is CASSNRTDPWGYTF.

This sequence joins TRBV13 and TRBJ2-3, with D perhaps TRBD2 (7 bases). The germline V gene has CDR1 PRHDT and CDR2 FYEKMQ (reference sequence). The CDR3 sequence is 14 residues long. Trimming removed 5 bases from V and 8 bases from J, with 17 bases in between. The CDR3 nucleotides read TGTGCCAGCAGCCCAAAGGGGGGGTCCGGTACGCAGTATTTT. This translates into CASSPKGGSGTQYF.

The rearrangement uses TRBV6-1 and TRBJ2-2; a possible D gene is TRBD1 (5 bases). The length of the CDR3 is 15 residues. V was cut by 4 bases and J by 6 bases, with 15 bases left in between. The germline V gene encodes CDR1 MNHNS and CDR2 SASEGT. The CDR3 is CASSVPRVSAGELFF. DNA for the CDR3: TGTGCCAGCAGTGTTCCCAGGGTTTCGGCCGGGGAGCTGTTTTTT.

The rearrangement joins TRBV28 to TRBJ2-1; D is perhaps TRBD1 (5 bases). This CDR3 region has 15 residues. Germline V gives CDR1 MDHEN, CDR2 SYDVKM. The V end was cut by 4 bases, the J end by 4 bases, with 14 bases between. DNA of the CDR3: TGTGCCAGCAGTTGGTCGGACATCGGATACAATGAGCAGTTCTTC. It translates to CASSWSDIGYNEQFF.

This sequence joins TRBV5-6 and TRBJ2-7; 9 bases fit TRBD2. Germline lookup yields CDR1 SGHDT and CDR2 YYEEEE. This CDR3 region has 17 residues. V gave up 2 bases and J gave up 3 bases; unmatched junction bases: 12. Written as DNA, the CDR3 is TGTGCCAGCAGCTTCTCCCCTCTAGCGGGGTCCGTCTACGAGCAGTACTTC. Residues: CASSFSPLAGSVYEQYF.

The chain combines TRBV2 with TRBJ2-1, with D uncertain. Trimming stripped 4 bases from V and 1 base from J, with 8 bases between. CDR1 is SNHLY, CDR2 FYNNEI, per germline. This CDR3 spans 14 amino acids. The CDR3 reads CASSGQISYNEQFF. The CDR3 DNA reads TGTGCCAGCAGTGGGCAGATTTCCTACAATGAGCAGTTCTTC. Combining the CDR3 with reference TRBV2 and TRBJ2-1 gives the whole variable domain EPEVTQTPSHQVTQMGQEVILRCVPISNHLYFYWYRQILGQKVEFLVSFYNNEISEKSEIFDDQFSVERPDGSNFTLKIRSTKLEDSAMYFCASSGQISYNEQFFGPGTRLTVL.

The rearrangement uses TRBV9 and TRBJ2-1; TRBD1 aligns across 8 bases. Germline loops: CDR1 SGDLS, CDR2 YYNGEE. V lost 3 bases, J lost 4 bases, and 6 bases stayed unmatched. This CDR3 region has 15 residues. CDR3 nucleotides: TGTGCCAGCAGCGACGACAGGGGACCGTACAATGAGCAGTTCTTC. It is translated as CASSDDRGPYNEQFF.

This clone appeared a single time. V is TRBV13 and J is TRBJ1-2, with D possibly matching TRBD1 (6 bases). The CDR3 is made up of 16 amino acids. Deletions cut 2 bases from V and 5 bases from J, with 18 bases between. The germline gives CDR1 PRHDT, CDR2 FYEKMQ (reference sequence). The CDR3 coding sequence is TGTGCCAGCAGCTTAAGGGACGGGGGCCCAACTTATGGCTACACCTTC. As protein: CASSLRDGGPTYGYTF. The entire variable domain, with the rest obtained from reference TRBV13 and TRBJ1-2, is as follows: AAGVIQSPRHLIKEKRETATLKCYPIPRHDTVYWYQQGPGQDPQFLISFYEKMQSDKGSIPDRFSAQQFSDYHSELNMSSLELGDSALYFCASSLRDGGPTYGYTFGSGTRLTVV.

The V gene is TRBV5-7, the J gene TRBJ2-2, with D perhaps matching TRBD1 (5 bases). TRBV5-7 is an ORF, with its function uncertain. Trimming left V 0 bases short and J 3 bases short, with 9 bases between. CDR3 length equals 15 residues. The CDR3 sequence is CASSLEGPDTGELFF. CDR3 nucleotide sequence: TGTGCCAGCAGCTTGGAGGGGCCGGACACCGGGGAGCTGTTTTTT.

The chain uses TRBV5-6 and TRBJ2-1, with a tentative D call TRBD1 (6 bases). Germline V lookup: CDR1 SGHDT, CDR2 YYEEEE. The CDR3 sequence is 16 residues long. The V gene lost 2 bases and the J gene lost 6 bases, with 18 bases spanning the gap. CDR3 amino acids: CASSFGGRGFVNEQFF. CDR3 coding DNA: TGTGCCAGCAGCTTTGGGGGCAGGGGCTTTGTCAATGAGCAGTTCTTC.

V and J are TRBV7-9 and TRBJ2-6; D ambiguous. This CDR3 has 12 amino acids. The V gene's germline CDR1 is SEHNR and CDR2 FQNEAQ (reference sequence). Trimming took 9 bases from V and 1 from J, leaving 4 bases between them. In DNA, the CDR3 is TGTGCCAGAGAATCTGGGGCCAACGTCCTGACTTTC. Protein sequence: CARESGANVLTF.